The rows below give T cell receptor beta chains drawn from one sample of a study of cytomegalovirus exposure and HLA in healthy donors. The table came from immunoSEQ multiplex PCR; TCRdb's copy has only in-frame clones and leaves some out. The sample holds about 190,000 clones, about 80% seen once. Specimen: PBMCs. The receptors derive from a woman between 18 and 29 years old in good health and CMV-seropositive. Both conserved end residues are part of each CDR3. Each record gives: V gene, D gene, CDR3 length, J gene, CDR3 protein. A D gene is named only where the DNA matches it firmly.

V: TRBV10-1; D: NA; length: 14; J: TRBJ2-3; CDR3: CASSENLATDTQYF
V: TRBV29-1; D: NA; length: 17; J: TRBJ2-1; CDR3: CSVEVGLGESSYNEQFF
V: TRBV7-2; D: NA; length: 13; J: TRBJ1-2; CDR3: CASSLQLNYGYTF
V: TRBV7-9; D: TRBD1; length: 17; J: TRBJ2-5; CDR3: CASIQSRQGAFQETQYF
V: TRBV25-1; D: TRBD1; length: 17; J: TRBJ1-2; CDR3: CASSEYMAGGGTYGYTF
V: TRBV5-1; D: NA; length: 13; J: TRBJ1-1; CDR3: CASSLGEVTEAFF
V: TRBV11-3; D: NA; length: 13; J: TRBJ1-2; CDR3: CASSLRQNYGYTF
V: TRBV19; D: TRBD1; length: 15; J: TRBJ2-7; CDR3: CASSVTGTGNYEQYF
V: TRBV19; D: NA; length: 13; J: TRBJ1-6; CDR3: CASSIGSGSPLHF
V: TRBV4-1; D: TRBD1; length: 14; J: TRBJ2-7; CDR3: CASSHSTGSGEQYF
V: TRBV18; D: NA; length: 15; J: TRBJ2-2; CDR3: CASSPPRVGAGELFF
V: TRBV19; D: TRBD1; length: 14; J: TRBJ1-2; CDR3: CASSILTGNYGYTF
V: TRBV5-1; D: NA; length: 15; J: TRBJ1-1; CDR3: CASSLLQVGNTEAFF
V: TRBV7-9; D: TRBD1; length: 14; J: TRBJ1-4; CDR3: CASRAGTGDEKLFF
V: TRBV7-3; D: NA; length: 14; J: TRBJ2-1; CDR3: CASSGGRSYNEQFF
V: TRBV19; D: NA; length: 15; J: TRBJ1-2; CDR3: CASRTAGGAEYGYTF
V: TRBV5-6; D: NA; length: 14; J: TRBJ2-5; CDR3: CARKPGRFQETQYF
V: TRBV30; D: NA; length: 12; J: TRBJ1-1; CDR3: CAWAPGMGEAFF
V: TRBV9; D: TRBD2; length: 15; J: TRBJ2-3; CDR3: CASSVTGGRTDTQYF
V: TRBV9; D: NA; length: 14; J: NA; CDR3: CASSVGMLSYEQYF
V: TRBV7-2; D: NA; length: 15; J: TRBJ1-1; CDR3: CASSSPRGGETEAFF
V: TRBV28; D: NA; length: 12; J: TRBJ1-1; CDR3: CASSPGYTEAFF
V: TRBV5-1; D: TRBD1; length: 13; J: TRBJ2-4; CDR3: CASSYRTGDIQYF
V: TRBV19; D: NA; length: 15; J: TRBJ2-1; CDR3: CASSTTTSSYNEQFF
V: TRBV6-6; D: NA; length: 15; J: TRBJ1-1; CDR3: CASLPFGHINTEAFF
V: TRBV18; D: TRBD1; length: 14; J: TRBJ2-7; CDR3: CASSEGQYSYEQYF
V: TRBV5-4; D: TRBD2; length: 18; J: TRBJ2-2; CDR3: CASSGGSRGVANTGELFF
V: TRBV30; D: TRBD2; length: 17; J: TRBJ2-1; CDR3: CAWIPWTSGGRYNEQFF
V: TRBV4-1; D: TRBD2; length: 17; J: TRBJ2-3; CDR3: CASSQPSGGRSPDTQYF
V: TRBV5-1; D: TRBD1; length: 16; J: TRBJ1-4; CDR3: CASSQPRDRGHEKLFF
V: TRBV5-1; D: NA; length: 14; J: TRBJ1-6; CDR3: CASSLGGGYSPLHF
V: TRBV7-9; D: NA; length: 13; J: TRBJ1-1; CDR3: CASSPGRGIEAFF
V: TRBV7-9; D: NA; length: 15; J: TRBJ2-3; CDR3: CASSLALGGADTQYF
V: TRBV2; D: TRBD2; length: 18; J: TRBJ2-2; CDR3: CASTHSGTSGDNTGELFF
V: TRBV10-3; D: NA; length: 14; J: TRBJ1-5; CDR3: CAITAQGQGQPQHF
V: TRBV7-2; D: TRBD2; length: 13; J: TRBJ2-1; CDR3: CASRGVSYNEQFF
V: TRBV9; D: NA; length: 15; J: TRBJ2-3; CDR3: CASSPIGARTDTQYF
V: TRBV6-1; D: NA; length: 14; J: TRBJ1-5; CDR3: CASTLTGLNQPQHF
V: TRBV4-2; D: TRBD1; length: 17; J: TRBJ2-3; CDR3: CASSQDYRGSGTDTQYF
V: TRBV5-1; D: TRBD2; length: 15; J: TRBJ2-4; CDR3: CASSLESGGKNIQYF
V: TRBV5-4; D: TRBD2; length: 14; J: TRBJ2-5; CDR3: CASSPIGGAETQYF
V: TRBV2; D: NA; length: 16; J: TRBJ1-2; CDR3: CASSGGRGGANYGYTF